This T cell receptor (beta chain) came from a study of blood T cell repertoires in COVID-19. V dropped 4 bases and J dropped 0 bases, with 10 bases sitting between them. Germline CDR1 is SGHRS and CDR2 is YFSETQ. The CDR3 length is 14 residues. This table comes from immunoSEQ multiplex PCR, and its TCRdb copy is limited to in-frame clones, with some not included. The profile shows more than 200,000 clones, about 85% of them singletons. The chain couples TRBV5-1 to TRBJ1-1, with TRBD1 as a possible D gene (6 bases). Sequencing used peripheral blood. The source is a man in his 60s with acute or convalescent COVID-19. For the CDR3, the DNA is TGCGCCAGCAGCCCCGGGACACTGAACACTGAAGCTTTCTTT. This gives the protein CASSPGTLNTEAFF.